This T cell receptor (beta chain) derives from a study of blood T cell repertoires in COVID-19 (dated by TCRdb to about 2020). Concerning the study at large: The collaborator samples originated in the United States, Italy and Spain and spanned the acute and convalescent phases of COVID-19. The prospective study material was composed of cDNA or gDNA derived from T cells, B-cell-depleted T cells, or PBMCs. Deeply sampled blood TCRbeta repertoires from subjects exposed to, actively infected with, or recovered from COVID-19 were included in the dataset. The repertoires were made available in a free public database intended to serve as a resource for research on the immune response to SARS-CoV-2. Samples came from the ongoing ImmuneRACE study (first 160 participants) plus 1,254 subjects from 6 global collaborators. A de-identified subject ID, COVID-19 status, age in years and sex were almost always included in the sample metadata. HLA class I and class II types, where available, came from metadata supplied by the sample provider rather than from assay-based typing.

TCRbeta CDR3 regions were amplified from genomic DNA by means of the immunoSEQ Assay, a bias-controlled multiplex PCR. In the original analysis: The number of nucleated cells in each sample was estimated from the amplification of reference gene primers within the assay. To quantify the absolute abundance of each unique TCRbeta CDR3 rearrangement, sequence reads were collapsed and filtered. For each sample, productive Simpson clonality was calculated as the square root of Simpson's diversity index across productive rearrangements. The table was pulled from immuneACCESS by TCRdb, which kept in-frame rearrangements only. Such tables lose some clones; where checked, under half of the loss comes from unresolved V genes, and the rest has no known cause. From that table come the V and J calls and clone size; the DNA was used to work out D and trimming. This sample holds around 190,000 clones; roughly 86% were observed only once. The biggest ten clones account for about a tenth of the sample.

Notes on this clone: Its binding antigen is unknown. The input lacks base qualities; no much larger clone sits a single base away.

Based on the germline V gene, the CDR1 and CDR2 sequences are MDHEN and SYDVKM. The CDR3 goes from the cysteine to the phenylalanine over 14 residues. The only DNA kept is the CDR3, 42 bases in frame from the first base. The V and J ends are trimmed by 6 bases and 2 bases, leaving 11 bases between them. Participants in the prospective study were enrolled through a virtual design, were aged about 18 to 100 years, and lived in under 25 United States geographic areas. Cohort assignment in the prospective study relied on participant-reported clinical history from a screening survey and a study questionnaire. Each participant in the prospective study had whole blood, serum and a nasopharyngeal or oropharyngeal swab collected by mobile phlebotomists. Participants in the prospective study had the option to provide additional blood draws and questionnaires over an approximately 2-month period. Before DNA extraction, prospective study blood samples were shipped either frozen or at room temperature.

Overall study results and their limits: Clinical and demographic metadata were provided uncurated, with the amount varying by source and participant.

Sequenced material: PBMCs or T cells enriched from blood (not recorded which). The V and J segments used are TRBV28 and TRBJ1-5, and the D gene may be TRBD1, 5 bases matching. The sequence derives from a man aged 18 to 30 with acute COVID-19. The DNA sequence follows: TGTGCCAGCAGGGCAGGGTACGGCAATCAGCCCCAGCATTTT. Its translation is CASRAGYGNQPQHF.